This T cell receptor beta chain was captured by sequencing in a study of cytomegalovirus exposure and HLA in healthy donors. A remark on this clone: At one end the junction does not follow the germline gene, possibly because of a read error.

The length of the CDR3 is 15 residues. Per the germline V gene, CDR1 is SSHAT and CDR2 is FNYEAQ (reference sequence). The PCR ran on 60 Vbeta and 13 Jbeta primers. Sequencing used immunoSEQ multiplex PCR; TCRdb keeps in-frame clones, though not all of them. The repertoire holds 150,000 to 200,000 clones, approximately 79% seen once, with approximately 1.8% in the top ten. Material: PBMCs. The receptor was isolated from a human donor in good health. The chain employs TRBV7-7 and TRBJ2-3; 8 bases align to TRBD1. CDR3 bases: TGTGCTAGCAGCTTAGGACAGGGCCTCTCTCATACGCAGTATTTT. This translates into CASSLGQGLSHTQYF.